This T cell receptor (beta chain) came from a study of cytomegalovirus exposure and HLA in healthy donors. The PCR had 60 Vbeta and 13 Jbeta primers. Method: immunoSEQ multiplex PCR; TCRdb's copy keeps in-frame clones and lacks some. This sample yields roughly 190,000 clones, of which about 86% are seen a single time; 1.5% to 2% belongs to the top ten. Between the trimmed V and J ends, which lost 6 bases and 4 bases, there was a span of 8 bases. The CDR3 covers 11 residues. Per the germline V gene, CDR1 is DFQATT and CDR2 is SNEGSKA (reference sequence). The specimen was PBMCs. V usage is TRBV20-1 and J usage is TRBJ2-3; D is unresolved. The receptor's source is a man in his forties or fifties in good health and CMV-seropositive. Written as DNA, the CDR3 is TGCAGTGCCACAATGCCAGATACGCAGTATTTT. It specifies CSATMPDTQYF.